The 21 T cell receptor beta chains below all came from one sample that was sequenced in a study of blood T cell repertoires in COVID-19. Assay used: immunoSEQ multiplex PCR; TCRdb lists only in-frame clones, some missing. The repertoire holds 230,000 or so clones, with around 87% as singletons. What was sequenced was peripheral blood. The source of these receptors is a woman aged 60-75 years with COVID-19, enrolled during active disease.

This sequence joins TRBV6-5 and TRBJ1-1; D may be TRBD1 (5 bases). Trimming pared 2 bases from V and 0 bases from J, leaving 10 bases between. The CDR3 spans 15 residues. CDR1 and CDR2 from the germline V gene are MNHEY and SVGAGI. The CDR3 coding sequence is TGTGCCAGCAGTTACAGGGGCTACATGAACACTGAAGCTTTCTTT. It translates to CASSYRGYMNTEAFF.

The chain employs TRBV7-2 and TRBJ2-1; tentative D call: TRBD1 (6 bases). Germline CDR1 and CDR2: SGHTA and FQGNSA. Trimming removed 3 bases from V and 4 bases from J, with 10 bases in between. This CDR3 has 14 residues. The CDR3 region is CASSFQGLYNEQFF. CDR3 nucleotide sequence: TGTGCCAGCAGCTTCCAGGGGTTATACAATGAGCAGTTCTTC.

This clone was detected ten times or more. The chain carries TRBV3-1 (or the pseudogene TRBV3-2) and TRBJ1-1; 7 bases match TRBD1. CDR1 is LGHDT and CDR2 is YNNKEL in the germline V gene (reference sequence). This CDR3 spans 14 amino acids. V lost 6 bases to trimming and J lost 0 bases; unmatched junction nucleotides: 4. In DNA form, the CDR3 reads TGTGCCAGCAGAGCCGACAGGGTGAACACTGAAGCTTTCTTT. This gives the protein CASRADRVNTEAFF.

The V and J genes are TRBV7-9 and TRBJ2-7; tentatively, D is TRBD2 (7 bases). Trimming removed 5 bases from V and 6 bases from J, with 23 bases in between. CDR1 is SEHNR, CDR2 FQNEAQ, per germline (reference sequence). The CDR3 contains 16 residues. The CDR3 DNA reads as TGTGCCAGCAGCAGACCGGGACTATCAGTAGGGGGCGAGCAGTACTTC. Its protein product is CASSRPGLSVGGEQYF.

This clone was picked up one time. The chain is built from TRBV25-1 and TRBJ1-2, with 7 positions matching TRBD1. Germline CDR1 and CDR2: MGHDK and SYGVNS. Trimming at V came to 1 base and at J to 4 bases, leaving 3 bases not matched to a gene. The CDR3 is made up of 14 amino acids. The DNA for the CDR3 is TGTGCCAGCAGTGAATCAGGGGGACCCTATGGCTACACCTTC. Translating gives CASSESGGPYGYTF.

The chain combines TRBV3-1 (or the pseudogene TRBV3-2) with TRBJ2-3, with D possibly matching TRBD2 (5 bases). The germline V gene encodes CDR1 LGHDT and CDR2 YNNKEL (reference sequence). CDR3 length: 16 residues. Trimming took off 6 bases at V and 0 bases at J, with 16 bases between the two ends. DNA of the CDR3: TGTGCCAGCAGACCTTCTGGGCGGGCCAGCACAGATACGCAGTATTTT. Translated: CASRPSGRASTDTQYF.

This chain joins TRBV19 and TRBJ1-3; 8 nucleotides line up with TRBD1. The CDR3 extends over 20 amino acids. Germline trimming cut 4 bases from V and 0 bases from J; bases unmatched to any gene: 17. Germline CDR1 reads LNHDA; CDR2 reads SQIVND (reference sequence). This chain's CDR3 is CASSTSGTGPTALSGNTIYF. CDR3 DNA: TGTGCCAGTAGTACCTCCGGGACAGGACCGACGGCTCTCTCTGGAAACACCATATATTTT.

The V and J genes are TRBV7-9 and TRBJ1-4; the D is unclear. Per germline, CDR1 SEHNR and CDR2 FQNEAQ (reference sequence). V lost 1 base and J 0 bases, leaving 6 bases between the germline ends. This CDR3 is 15 amino acids long. The CDR3 is CASSLVGSTNEKLFF. The CDR3 nucleotides are TGTGCCAGCAGCTTAGTCGGGTCAACTAATGAAAAACTGTTTTTT.

The V call is TRBV19, the J call TRBJ2-3; the D gene is possibly TRBD1 (6 bases). The germline V gene has CDR1 LNHDA and CDR2 SQIVND (reference sequence). Deletions cut 3 bases from V and 6 bases from J, with 13 bases between. This CDR3 spans 14 amino acids. The CDR3 loop reads CASSILGARDTQYF. Written as DNA, the CDR3 is TGTGCCAGTAGTATTCTGGGGGCAAGGGATACGCAGTATTTT.

The chain uses TRBV3-1 (or the pseudogene TRBV3-2) and TRBJ1-1; 7 bases match TRBD1. V shed 6 bases, J shed 6 bases, and the junction held 7 bases outside the gene matches. The CDR3 length is 13 residues. Germline CDR1 LGHDT, CDR2 YNNKEL (reference sequence). CDR3 DNA: TGTGCCAGCAGTTTCGACAGGGCCTCTGAAGCTTTCTTT. Its protein product is CASSFDRASEAFF.

The chain employs TRBV4-3 and TRBJ2-1; possible D gene TRBD2, 5 bases. The CDR3 sequence is 14 residues long. From germline, CDR1 is LGHNA and CDR2 YSLEER. V lost 0 bases and J 9 bases, leaving 12 bases between the germline ends. DNA of the CDR3: TGCGCCAGCAGCCAAGATCTATCGGGGAGTGAGCAGTTCTTC. Its protein is CASSQDLSGSEQFF.

The rearrangement uses TRBV6-5 and TRBJ2-1; D remains ambiguous. V lost 2 bases to trimming and J lost 3 bases, with 5 bases between them. The CDR3 totals 13 residues. Germline V gene lookup returns CDR1 MNHEY and CDR2 SVGAGI. CDR3 in amino acids: CASSYRVYNEQFF. CDR3 sequence (DNA): TGTGCCAGCAGTTACCGGGTCTACAATGAGCAGTTCTTC.

This sequence joins TRBV19 and TRBJ1-4, with a weak D call TRBD1 (5 bases). Germline V gives CDR1 LNHDA, CDR2 SQIVND (reference sequence). The CDR3 covers 17 residues. Trimming shortened V by 2 bases and J by 0 bases, and 13 bases separated the two germline ends. The CDR3 DNA reads as TGTGCCAGTAGTATACGACAGCGATCTGCAACTAATGAAAAACTGTTTTTT. Its translation is CASSIRQRSATNEKLFF.

The chain couples TRBV6-5 to TRBJ1-4, with TRBD1 as a possible D gene (5 bases). CDR1 and CDR2 from the germline V gene are MNHEY and SVGAGI. Trimming stripped 5 bases from V and 6 bases from J, with 13 bases between. The length of the CDR3 is 14 residues. The CDR3 sequence: CASSRQTVDEKLFF. In DNA form, the CDR3 reads TGTGCCAGCAGTCGACAGACCGTAGATGAAAAACTGTTTTTT.

The chain combines TRBV25-1 with TRBJ2-2; TRBD1 matches 9 bases. The CDR3 runs 15 residues. The germline V gene has CDR1 MGHDK and CDR2 SYGVNS. V was pared by 3 bases and J by 9 bases, with 8 bases of the junction left unmatched. The CDR3: CASSDETGGIWELFF. CDR3 coding DNA: TGTGCCAGCAGTGATGAGACAGGGGGTATCTGGGAGCTGTTTTTT.

Note on this clone: At the DNA level, this CDR3 is encoded by other sequences in the same sample as well. The DNA for the CDR3 is TGTGCCAGCAGTCCCCAGGGGGCAGGTGGCTACACCTTC. This codes for CASSPQGAGGYTF. V and J are TRBV6-5 and TRBJ1-2; 8 bases map to TRBD1. This CDR3 region has 13 residues. Trimming took 5 bases from V and 7 from J; bases not matched to a gene: 6. CDR1 is MNHEY and CDR2 is SVGAGI in the germline V gene.

The chain employs TRBV5-6 and TRBJ1-6; no clear D gene. Trimming stripped 4 bases from V and 10 bases from J, with 15 bases between. The CDR3 sequence is 14 residues long. From germline, CDR1 is SGHDT and CDR2 YYEEEE. This CDR3 is CASSPRRLWSPLHF. The CDR3 DNA sequence: TGTGCCAGCAGCCCGCGCAGGTTATGGTCACCCCTCCACTTT.

The chain carries TRBV6-5 and TRBJ1-3; D gene uncertain. CDR3 length: 12 residues. Per the germline V gene, CDR1 is MNHEY and CDR2 is SVGAGI. V lost 8 bases, J lost 3 bases, and 8 bases lay in between. CDR3 sequence: CASVGSGNTIYF. For the CDR3, the DNA is TGTGCCAGCGTGGGCAGTGGAAACACCATATATTTT.

CDR3 residues: CASIRGGHETQYF. CDR3 in DNA: TGTGCCAGCATTCGGGGGGGCCATGAGACCCAGTACTTC. The chain combines TRBV6-5 with TRBJ2-5; 8 bases agree with TRBD2. The V gene's germline CDR1 is MNHEY and CDR2 SVGAGI. The V and J ends lost 7 bases and 5 bases, in that order; junction bases with no gene match: 6. This CDR3 has 13 residues.

This clone was seen once. The chain links TRBV18 to TRBJ1-1, with D unclear. The CDR3 is 14 amino acids. V was trimmed by 3 bases and J by 4 bases, leaving 12 bases between them. Germline V CDR1 and CDR2: KGHSH, LQKENI. The CDR3 bases are TGTGCCAGCTCACCGAACCGGGGTGCCACTGAAGCTTTCTTT. It translates to CASSPNRGATEAFF.

The V call is TRBV30, the J call TRBJ2-7, with TRBD2 matching 13 bases. CDR1 is GTSNPN, CDR2 SVGIG, per germline (reference sequence). This CDR3 spans 13 amino acids. The trim removed 0 bases at V and 7 bases at J, leaving 0 bases unmatched. CDR3 in DNA: TGTGCCTGGAGTGTACTAGCGGGGGGGGAGCAGTACTTC. Its translation: CAWSVLAGGEQYF.